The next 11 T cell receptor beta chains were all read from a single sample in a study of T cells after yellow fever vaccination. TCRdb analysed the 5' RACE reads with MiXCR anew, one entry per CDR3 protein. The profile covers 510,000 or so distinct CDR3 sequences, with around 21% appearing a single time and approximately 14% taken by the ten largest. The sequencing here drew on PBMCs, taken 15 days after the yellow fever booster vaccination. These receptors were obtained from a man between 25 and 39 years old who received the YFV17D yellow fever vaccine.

The CDR3 coding sequence is TGTGCCAGCAGTTACCTGGACAGGAACACTGAAGCTTTCTTT. Its translation is CASSYLDRNTEAFF. The chain couples TRBV6-5 to TRBJ1-1, with a tentative D call TRBD1 (6 bases). The CDR3 spans 14 residues. V was trimmed by 2 bases and J by 1 base, leaving 8 bases between them. Germline CDR1 MNHEY, CDR2 SVGAGI.

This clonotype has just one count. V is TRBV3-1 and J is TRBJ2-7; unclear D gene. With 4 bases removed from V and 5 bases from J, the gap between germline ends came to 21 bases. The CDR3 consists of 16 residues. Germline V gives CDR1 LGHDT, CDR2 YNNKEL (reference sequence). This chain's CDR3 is CASSLAAASKSDEQYF. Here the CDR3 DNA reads TGTGCCAGCAGCCTGGCCGCAGCAAGTAAAAGCGACGAGCAGTACTTC.

CDR3 region: CASSPISSGQETQYF. The CDR3 region has the DNA TGTGCCAGCTCCCCAATTTCTAGCGGCCAAGAGACCCAGTACTTC. The chain uses TRBV18 and TRBJ2-5, with TRBD2 matching 7 bases. Germline V CDR1 and CDR2: KGHSH, LQKENI. V lost 6 bases to trimming and J lost 1 base; unmatched junction nucleotides: 8. CDR3 size: 15 residues.

The DNA of the CDR3 is TGTGCCAGCACCTCAGGACAGCAGAACACTGAAGCTTTCTTT. It is translated as CASTSGQQNTEAFF. The V gene is TRBV7-2, the J gene TRBJ1-1; a weak D match, TRBD1 (6 bases). CDR1 and CDR2 (germline): SGHTA, FQGNSA. Deletions cut 7 bases from V and 1 base from J, with 13 bases between. The CDR3 has 14 residues.

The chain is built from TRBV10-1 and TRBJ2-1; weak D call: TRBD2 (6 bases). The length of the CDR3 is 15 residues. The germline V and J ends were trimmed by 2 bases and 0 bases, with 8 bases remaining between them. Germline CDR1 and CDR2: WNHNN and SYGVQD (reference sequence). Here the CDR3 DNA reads TGCGCCAGCAGTGAGCTAGCGAGCTCCTACAATGAGCAGTTCTTC. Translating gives CASSELASSYNEQFF.

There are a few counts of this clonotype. Here the CDR3 reads CASSHDGTTHYGYTF. In DNA, the CDR3 is TGCGCCAGCAGCCATGATGGGACGACCCACTATGGCTACACCTTC. This chain uses TRBV4-3 with TRBJ1-2; a weak D match, TRBD1 (5 bases). Trimming removed 3 bases from V and 3 bases from J, with 14 bases in between. The CDR3 has 15 amino acids. Germline V gene data show CDR1 as LGHNA and CDR2 as YSLEER.

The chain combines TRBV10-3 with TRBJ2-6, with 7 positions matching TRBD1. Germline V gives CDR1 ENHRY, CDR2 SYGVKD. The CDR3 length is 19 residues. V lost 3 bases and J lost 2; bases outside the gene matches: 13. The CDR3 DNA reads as TGTGCCATCAGTGATCCTCGTGGGACAGACTCACCTGGGGCCAACGTCCTGACTTTC. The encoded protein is CAISDPRGTDSPGANVLTF.

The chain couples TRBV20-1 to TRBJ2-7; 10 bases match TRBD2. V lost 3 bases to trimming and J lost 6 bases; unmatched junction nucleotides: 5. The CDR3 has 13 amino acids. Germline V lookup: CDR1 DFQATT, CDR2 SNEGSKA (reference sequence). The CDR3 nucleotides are TGCAGTGCTAGCCTAGCGGGAGTGGGCGAGCAGTACTTC. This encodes CSASLAGVGEQYF.

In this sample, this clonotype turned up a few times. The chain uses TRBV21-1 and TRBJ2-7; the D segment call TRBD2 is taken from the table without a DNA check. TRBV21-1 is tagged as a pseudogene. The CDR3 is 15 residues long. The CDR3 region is CASSKTSRISYEQYF. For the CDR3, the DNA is TGTGCCAGCAGCAAAACTAGCAGAATCTCCTACGAGCAGTACTTC.

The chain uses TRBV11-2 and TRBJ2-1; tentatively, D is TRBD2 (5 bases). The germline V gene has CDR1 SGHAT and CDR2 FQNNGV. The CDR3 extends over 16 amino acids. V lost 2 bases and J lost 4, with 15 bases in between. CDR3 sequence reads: CASSLTRVGVYNEQFF. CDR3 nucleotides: TGTGCCAGCAGCTTAACGCGGGTCGGGGTTTACAATGAGCAGTTCTTC.

CDR3 nucleotides: TGCAGCATCCTCCCTGGGGGTAATGAGCAGTTCTTC. Its protein product is CSILPGGNEQFF. The V and J genes are TRBV29-1 and TRBJ2-1; D may be TRBD1 or TRBD2 (5 bases each). Trimming pared 8 bases from V and 7 bases from J, leaving 15 bases between. This CDR3 has 12 residues. Germline V gives CDR1 SQVTM, CDR2 ANQGSEA.